Following are 32 T cell receptor beta chains from one sample sequenced in a study of molecular identifiers for immune sequencing clone quantification (dated by TCRdb to between 2018 and 2020). Libraries were constructed by PCR. Sequencing relied on an Illumina HiSeq 4000. TCRdb cleaned the public reads at Q25 with fastp, built clones with MiXCR and kept in-frame beta chains. Rows matching on CDR3 protein sequence are summarized as one entry with the most common DNA and genes. This sample is represented by 250,000 to 400,000 distinct CDR3 sequences; around 21% of them were singletons. The top ten hold approximately 0.83% of the sample. The material sequenced was naive CD8+ T cells from blood, with Jurkat cell RNA spiked in. Explained via the paper, the cell subset or site label denotes: FACS-sorted CD8+CD4-CCR7+CD45RA+ naive T cells. Receptors originate from a human donor in good health. Some libraries in this study had Jurkat cell RNA spiked in.

This clonotype was counted many times. The CDR3 here is CATSREPVLRSGNQPQHF. Written as DNA, the CDR3 is TGTGCCACCAGCAGAGAACCCGTCCTACGGAGTGGCAATCAGCCCCAGCATTTT. The rearrangement joins TRBV15 to TRBJ1-5; D unresolved. Per germline, CDR1 LNHNV and CDR2 YYDKDF (reference sequence). The CDR3 totals 18 residues. V was cut by 0 bases and J by 2 bases, with 17 bases left in between.

Concerning this clonotype itself: One end of the junction fails to match germline, which may point to a read error. This chain uses TRBV7-9 with TRBJ2-1; D possibly corresponds to TRBD2 (6 bases). Germline V gene lookup returns CDR1 SEHNR and CDR2 FQNEAQ (reference sequence). The CDR3 extends over 13 amino acids. The CDR3 region is CTSSSWDFHGQFF. CDR3 coding DNA: TGTACCAGCAGCTCGTGGGACTTCCATGGGCAGTTCTTC.

Notes on this clonotype: A much bigger clone sits one base away, suggesting this may be a read error. The genes are TRBV9 and TRBJ2-3; D is possibly TRBD1 (6 bases). V lost 4 bases and J 11 bases, leaving 17 bases between the germline ends. This CDR3 contains 13 residues. The germline V gene has CDR1 SGDLS and CDR2 YYNGEE. CDR3 residues: CASSPRGVEGQYF. As DNA, the CDR3 is TGTGCCAGCAGCCCCAGGGGAGTGGAAGGGCAGTATTTT.

This clonotype was counted only a few times. This chain connects TRBV9 to TRBJ2-7; tentatively, D is TRBD2 (6 bases). CDR3 length equals 15 residues. The germline V and J ends were trimmed by 0 bases and 0 bases, with 10 bases remaining between them. Per the germline V gene, CDR1 is SGDLS and CDR2 is YYNGEE. DNA for the CDR3: TGTGCCAGCAGCGTAGGGGAGGCAGCCTCCTACGAGCAGTACTTC. Amino acids: CASSVGEAASYEQYF.

As regards this clonotype: This could be a read error, since a much larger clone is one nucleotide away. For the CDR3, the DNA is TGTGCCAGCGGCCCGATGTCCCGCGAGCAGTACTTC. Amino acid sequence: CASGPMSREQYF. The V call is TRBV13, the J call TRBJ2-7; D gene ambiguous. The germline V and J ends were trimmed by 8 bases and 6 bases, with 14 bases remaining between them. The germline V gene has CDR1 PRHDT and CDR2 FYEKMQ (reference sequence). The CDR3 is 12 amino acids.

This clonotype was found once. Relative to the germline gene, one junction end is altered; a read error may explain this. CDR3 amino acids: CAGSQVGGLAGDTQYF. The CDR3 DNA is TGTGCCGGCAGCCAAGTTGGAGGACTAGCGGGAGATACGCAGTATTTT. The chain carries TRBV14 and TRBJ2-3, with 11 bases identical to TRBD2. The CDR3 length is 16 residues. From germline, CDR1 is SGHDN and CDR2 FVKESK. Full variable domain (rest looked up from reference TRBV14 and TRBJ2-3): EAGVTQFPSHSVIEKGQTVTLRCDPISGHDNLYWYRRVMGKEIKFLLHFVKESKQDESGMPNNRFLAERTGGTYSTLKVQPAELEDSGVYFCAGSQVGGLAGDTQYFGPGTRLTVL.

This clonotype was recorded many times. This chain connects TRBV29-1 to TRBJ2-2; D may be TRBD1 (6 bases). V lost 7 bases to trimming and J lost 3 bases, with 12 bases between them. Germline values: CDR1 SQVTM, CDR2 ANQGSEA. The CDR3 is made up of 13 amino acids. CDR3 sequence: CSAQHRDTGELFF. The CDR3 DNA sequence: TGCAGCGCACAACACAGGGACACCGGGGAGCTGTTTTTT.

V gene TRBV12-3 or TRBV12-4 combines with J gene TRBJ1-3; D is unclear. With 7 bases removed from V and 4 bases from J, the gap between germline ends came to 14 bases. This CDR3 spans 14 amino acids. CDR3 loop: CASTFPTAGNTIYF. The CDR3 nucleotides read TGTGCCAGCACCTTCCCGACGGCAGGAAACACCATATATTTT.

Only a few counts were recorded for this clonotype. The V call is TRBV20-1, the J call TRBJ2-7; TRBD2 is a possible D gene (5 bases). CDR1 is DFQATT, CDR2 SNEGSKA, per germline (reference sequence). The CDR3 consists of 15 residues. V gave up 0 bases and J gave up 1 base, with 13 bases separating them. The CDR3 reads CSARDYLAESYEQYF. The CDR3 nucleotides are TGCAGTGCTAGAGATTACCTAGCTGAATCCTACGAGCAGTACTTC.

This clonotype has a count of ten or more. The chain combines TRBV7-6 with TRBJ2-7; 8 positions agree with TRBD1. The ends lost 1 base at V and 5 bases at J; junction bases unmatched: 10. The CDR3 runs to 16 residues. The germline gives CDR1 SGHVS, CDR2 FNYEAQ. CDR3 DNA: TGTGCCAGCAGCTTAGGGACAGGGCTGTCGTCGGACGAGCAGTACTTC. This translates into CASSLGTGLSSDEQYF.

This clonotype came up many times. The chain links TRBV20-1 to TRBJ2-4; D is undetermined. This CDR3 comprises 13 residues. Trimming pared 1 base from V and 7 bases from J, leaving 11 bases between. Germline V lookup: CDR1 DFQATT, CDR2 SNEGSKA (reference sequence). The CDR3 reads CSARVVPRNIQYF. The CDR3 region has the DNA TGCAGTGCTAGAGTGGTCCCCAGGAACATTCAGTACTTC.

This clonotype appeared many times. The rearrangement uses TRBV27 and TRBJ2-5; TRBD1 is a possible D gene (6 bases). The CDR3 covers 15 residues. In germline, CDR1 is MNHEY, CDR2 SMNVEV (reference sequence). V was pared by 5 bases and J by 1 base, with 14 bases between. The DNA for the CDR3 is TGTGCCAGCAGTCCCTCCTCGACAGGCCAAGAGACCCAGTACTTC. Translated, it gives CASSPSSTGQETQYF.

This clonotype was recorded at least ten times. The chain recombines TRBV12-3 or TRBV12-4 with TRBJ1-2; no clear D. The CDR3 runs 14 residues. V was clipped by 7 bases and J by 8 bases, with 20 bases between them. Here the CDR3 reads CASTSLGGVLGYTF. The CDR3 region has the DNA TGTGCCAGCACCTCCCTAGGCGGGGTCCTAGGCTACACCTTC.

There are many counts of this clonotype. The V call is TRBV7-9, the J call TRBJ2-4, with D possibly being TRBD1 (6 bases). Germline-derived CDR1 and CDR2 are SEHNR and FQNEAQ (reference sequence). The CDR3 consists of 14 residues. With 1 base removed from V and 3 bases from J, the gap between germline ends came to 7 bases. The DNA for the CDR3 is TGTGCCAGCAGCTTAGGAGGGGGCAAAAACATTCAGTACTTC. It specifies CASSLGGGKNIQYF.

V usage is TRBV3-1 and J usage is TRBJ2-1; D perhaps matches TRBD2 (5 bases). The CDR3 length is 17 residues. Germline V gene lookup returns CDR1 LGHDT and CDR2 YNNKEL (reference sequence). V was clipped by 2 bases and J by 6 bases, with 20 bases between them. This CDR3 is CASSQSGVVPGLNEQFF. Here the CDR3 DNA reads TGTGCCAGCAGCCAAAGTGGGGTTGTGCCCGGACTCAATGAGCAGTTCTTC.

This clonotype was seen only a few times. The chain carries TRBV20-1 and TRBJ2-7, with TRBD1 matching over 9 bases. The J segment lost 4 bases and the V segment lost 3 bases, leaving 16 bases of the junction unmatched. The length of the CDR3 is 17 residues. The germline V gene has CDR1 DFQATT and CDR2 SNEGSKA (reference sequence). The CDR3 reads CSASHPDIDRGGYEQYF. In DNA, the CDR3 is TGCAGTGCTAGCCATCCCGATATAGACAGGGGGGGTTACGAGCAGTACTTC.

This chain connects TRBV10-3 to TRBJ2-5; D may be TRBD2 (6 bases). V gave up 6 bases and J gave up 3 bases, with 11 bases separating them. Germline-derived CDR1 and CDR2 are ENHRY and SYGVKD. The CDR3 totals 13 residues. The CDR3 is CAIRGDFKETQYF. The CDR3 DNA follows: TGTGCCATCAGGGGGGACTTTAAAGAGACCCAGTACTTC.

The table lists this clonotype with many counts. J is TRBJ2-3 and V is TRBV7-2, with a possible D match to TRBD2 (6 bases). The CDR3 sequence is 17 residues long. V was clipped by 5 bases and J by 0 bases, with 18 bases between them. Germline CDR1 is SGHTA and CDR2 is FQGNSA. CDR3 residues: CASSPLFSGVSTDTQYF. As DNA, the CDR3 is TGTGCCAGCAGCCCCCTTTTTTCGGGGGTTAGCACAGATACGCAGTATTTT.

This clonotype appeared many times. The chain carries TRBV5-4 and TRBJ2-2; 9 positions match TRBD1. The CDR3 totals 17 residues. Germline values: CDR1 SGHNT, CDR2 YYREEE (reference sequence). V was pared by 0 bases and J by 5 bases, with 8 bases of the junction left unmatched. CDR3 sequence (DNA): TGTGCCAGCAGCTTGGCCGTGGACAGGGGACGGACCGGGGAGCTGTTTTTT. It codes for CASSLAVDRGRTGELFF.

This clonotype showed up many times. This chain uses TRBV24-1 with TRBJ2-3; D remains unclear. The CDR3 spans 13 residues. CDR1 KGHDR and CDR2 SFDVKD come from the germline V gene. The V end was cut by 6 bases, the J end by 5 bases, with 11 bases between. The CDR3 bases are TGTGCCACCAGTTCGAAGGTACGAGATACGCAGTATTTT. This sequence encodes CATSSKVRDTQYF.

This clonotype has ten or more counts. The rearrangement links TRBV10-3 to TRBJ2-7; D might be TRBD1 or TRBD2, each matching 5 bases. Germline V gives CDR1 ENHRY, CDR2 SYGVKD. V was trimmed by 8 bases and J by 5 bases, leaving 13 bases between them. The CDR3 totals 12 residues. The CDR3 DNA reads TGTGCCATCCGGGACGCAAGCGACGAGCAGTACTTC. Its translation is CAIRDASDEQYF.

This clonotype has at least ten counts. The CDR3 DNA reads TGTGCCAGTAGTATCCGCTACGGATGGGATACGCAGTATTTT. Encoded protein: CASSIRYGWDTQYF. The J gene is TRBJ2-3, the V gene TRBV19; the D is unclear. Looked up from germline, CDR1 is LNHDA and CDR2 is SQIVND (reference sequence). The CDR3 has 14 amino acids. The germline V and J ends were trimmed by 3 bases and 6 bases, with 13 bases remaining between them.

This clonotype was counted a few times. A much larger clonotype is one base distant, so this may be a read error. The chain uses TRBV9 and TRBJ2-6; a possible D gene is TRBD1 (5 bases). Germline CDR1 reads SGDLS; CDR2 reads YYNGEE. The CDR3 contains 14 residues. The CDR3 is CASTRGSGANALTF. CDR3 bases: TGTGCCAGCACGCGAGGCTCTGGGGCCAACGCCCTGACTTTC.

In its sample, this clonotype was seen many times. The gene calls are TRBV27 and TRBJ2-5, with TRBD1 matching over 8 bases. The CDR3 extends over 15 amino acids. CDR1 MNHEY and CDR2 SMNVEV come from the germline V gene (reference sequence). J lost 9 bases, V lost 4 bases, and 13 bases had no gene match. DNA of the CDR3: TGTGCCAGCAGTTATACTGACAGGGGCCCCATGGCCCAGTACTTC. It specifies CASSYTDRGPMAQYF.

This clonotype was recorded at least ten times. The CDR3 sequence: CASIKTGNTGELFF. Written as DNA, the CDR3 is TGTGCCAGCATTAAGACAGGAAACACCGGGGAGCTGTTTTTT. V usage is TRBV12-3 or TRBV12-4 and J usage is TRBJ2-2; TRBD1 might be the D (6 bases). Trimming took 7 bases from V and 2 from J, leaving 11 bases between them. There are 14 residues in the CDR3.

This chain uses TRBV19 with TRBJ1-5; 7 nucleotides match TRBD1. CDR1 and CDR2 from the germline V gene are LNHDA and SQIVND (reference sequence). There are 13 residues in the CDR3. The V and J ends lost 10 bases and 3 bases, in that order; junction bases with no gene match: 6. DNA of the CDR3: TGTGCCACCGAGGGGGCATTCAATCAGCCCCAGCATTTT. It yields the protein CATEGAFNQPQHF.

This chain connects TRBV20-1 to TRBJ2-7, with TRBD1 matching 7 bases. J gave up 0 bases and V 3 bases, and 5 bases lay outside the gene matches. CDR1 is DFQATT and CDR2 is SNEGSKA in the germline V gene (reference sequence). This CDR3 spans 14 amino acids. Here the CDR3 reads CSASATGVSYEQYF. The CDR3 DNA follows: TGCAGTGCTAGCGCCACAGGGGTCTCCTACGAGCAGTACTTC.

On this clonotype itself: This clone may be a read error of a much larger clone one base away. The chain carries TRBV4-3 and TRBJ2-7; the D gene is possibly TRBD1 (8 bases). The germline V gene encodes CDR1 LGHNA and CDR2 YSLEER. The CDR3 totals 18 residues. The CDR3 DNA sequence: TGCGCCAGCAGCCAAGACCTCGACCTTGGACAGGGAGGGTACGGGCAGTACTTC. Its protein product is CASSQDLDLGQGGYGQYF.

Note on this clonotype: Germline is not matched at one junction end, which may reflect a read error. The rearrangement joins TRBV28 to TRBJ2-3; 10 bases align to TRBD1. The CDR3 covers 18 residues. From germline, CDR1 is MDHEN and CDR2 SYDVKM. The DNA for the CDR3 is TGTGCCAGCGGTTTAGGACAGGGGGGCAGCATTGGCACAGATACGCAGTATTTT. It codes for CASGLGQGGSIGTDTQYF. Full variable domain (missing parts from reference TRBV28 and TRBJ2-3): DVKVTQSSRYLVKRTGEKVFLECVQDMDHENMFWYRQDPGLGLRLIYFSYDVKMKEKGDIPEGYSVSREKKERFSLILESASTNQTSMYLCASGLGQGGSIGTDTQYFGPGTRLTVL.

This clonotype was observed a few times. The chain links TRBV28 to TRBJ1-1; perhaps TRBD1 as D (5 bases). The CDR3 has 14 residues. Deletions cut 1 base from V and 6 bases from J, with 12 bases between. The germline gives CDR1 MDHEN, CDR2 SYDVKM. The CDR3 protein is CASSLSTGPAEAFF. The CDR3, as DNA: TGTGCCAGCAGTTTATCAACAGGACCCGCTGAAGCTTTCTTT.

Points on this clonotype: Being one base from a much bigger clone, this may be a read error. The rearrangement uses TRBV18 and TRBJ2-7; D is undetermined. V shed 8 bases and J shed 4 bases, with 15 bases lying between them. The CDR3 totals 13 residues. Germline V gene sequence: CDR1 KGHSH, CDR2 LQKENI. The CDR3 bases are TGTGCCAGCCTGGAAGGACCCAGGTACGAGCAGTACTTC. As protein: CASLEGPRYEQYF.

Worth noting for this clonotype: A read error may explain this, as a much larger clone is one base away. The V gene is TRBV5-5, the J gene TRBJ2-7; 7 nucleotides agree with TRBD2. The V gene's germline CDR1 is SGHKS and CDR2 YYEKEE (reference sequence). The CDR3 has 13 amino acids. Trimming at V came to 3 bases and at J to 5 bases, leaving 5 bases not matched to a gene. CDR3 sequence (DNA): TGTGCCAGCAGCTGGGAGGGGACCCACGAGCAGTACTTC. Its protein product is CASSWEGTHEQYF.